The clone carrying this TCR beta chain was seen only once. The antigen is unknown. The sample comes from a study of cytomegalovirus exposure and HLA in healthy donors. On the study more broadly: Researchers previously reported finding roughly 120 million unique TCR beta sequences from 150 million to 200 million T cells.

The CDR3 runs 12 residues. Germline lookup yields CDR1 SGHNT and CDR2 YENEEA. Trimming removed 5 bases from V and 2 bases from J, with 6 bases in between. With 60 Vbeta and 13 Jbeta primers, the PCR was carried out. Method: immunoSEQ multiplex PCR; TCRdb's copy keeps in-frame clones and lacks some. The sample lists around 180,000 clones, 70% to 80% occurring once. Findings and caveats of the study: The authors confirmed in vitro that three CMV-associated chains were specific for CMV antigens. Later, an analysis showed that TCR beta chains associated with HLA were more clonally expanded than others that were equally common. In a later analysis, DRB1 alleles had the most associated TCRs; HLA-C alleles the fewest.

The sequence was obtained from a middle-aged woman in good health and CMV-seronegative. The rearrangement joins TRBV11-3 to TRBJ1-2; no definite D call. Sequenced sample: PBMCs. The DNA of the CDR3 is TGTGCCAGCAGCCTCGCGAACTATGGCTACACCTTC. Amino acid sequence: CASSLANYGYTF.